Here is one T cell receptor beta chain with its context. Its antigen remains undetermined. No base qualities exist here, and no much larger clone lies one base off it. At one collaborating source in Seattle, patients were enrolled during active infection and were followed longitudinally through the course of disease. Each collaborating institution followed its own protocols to collect whole blood in K2EDTA tubes. For TCRbeta analysis, collaborators shipped samples in one of three forms: frozen whole blood, isolated PBMCs, or DNA extracted from either of those sample types. TCRbeta CDR3 regions were amplified from genomic DNA by means of the immunoSEQ Assay, a bias-controlled multiplex PCR. The study's processing was this. The number of nucleated cells in each sample was estimated by amplification of reference gene primers within the assay. Sequence reads were collapsed and filtered to measure the absolute abundance of every unique TCRbeta CDR3 rearrangement. For each sample, productive Simpson clonality was calculated as the square root of Simpson's diversity index over productive rearrangements. TCRdb carries this immuneACCESS record with in-frame sequences only. Its versions omit some clonotypes, under half of them owing to an unresolved V gene in the studies checked, with the rest unexplained. V, J and clone size reflect that table, while D and trimming were determined from the DNA. Counted in this sample were around 60,000 clones; 60% to 85% of them appeared once. Jointly, the top ten make up 15% to 25% of the sample.

This sample was included in a study of blood T cell repertoires in COVID-19 (dated by TCRdb to 2019 to 2021). For the wider study: Samples covering the acute and convalescent phases of COVID-19 were provided by collaborators in the United States, Italy and Spain. The samples were drawn from the first 160 participants of the ongoing ImmuneRACE study and from roughly 1,300 subjects provided by 6 global collaborators. The dataset comprised deeply sampled blood TCRbeta repertoires from subjects exposed to, actively infected with, or recovered from COVID-19. HLA class I and class II types, where available, came from metadata supplied by the sample provider rather than from assay-based typing. The repertoires were released in a freely available public database meant as a resource for research on the immune response to SARS-CoV-2. A de-identified subject ID, COVID-19 status, age in years and sex were almost always included in the sample metadata. The prospective study material was composed of cDNA or gDNA derived from T cells, B-cell-depleted T cells, or PBMCs.

Overall results and qualifications from the work: How much clinical and demographic metadata was included differed by source and by participant, and the metadata was provided uncurated.

The sample taken for sequencing was peripheral blood. This TCR was recovered from a man under 40 with COVID-19, enrolled during active disease.

The sequence in DNA is TGTGCCAGCAGCCACAGTGTCGGCAATCAGCCCCAGCATTTT. It encodes CASSHSVGNQPQHF. The chain links TRBV28 with TRBJ1-5, with the D gene not clear enough to name. Trimming removed 6 bases from V and 2 bases from J, leaving 11 bases between the germline ends. The germline V gene gives CDR1 as MDHEN and CDR2 as SYDVKM. Including cysteine and phenylalanine, the CDR3 has 14 amino acids. Only the CDR3 portion is preserved as DNA: 42 bases, with reading frame beginning at the first base.